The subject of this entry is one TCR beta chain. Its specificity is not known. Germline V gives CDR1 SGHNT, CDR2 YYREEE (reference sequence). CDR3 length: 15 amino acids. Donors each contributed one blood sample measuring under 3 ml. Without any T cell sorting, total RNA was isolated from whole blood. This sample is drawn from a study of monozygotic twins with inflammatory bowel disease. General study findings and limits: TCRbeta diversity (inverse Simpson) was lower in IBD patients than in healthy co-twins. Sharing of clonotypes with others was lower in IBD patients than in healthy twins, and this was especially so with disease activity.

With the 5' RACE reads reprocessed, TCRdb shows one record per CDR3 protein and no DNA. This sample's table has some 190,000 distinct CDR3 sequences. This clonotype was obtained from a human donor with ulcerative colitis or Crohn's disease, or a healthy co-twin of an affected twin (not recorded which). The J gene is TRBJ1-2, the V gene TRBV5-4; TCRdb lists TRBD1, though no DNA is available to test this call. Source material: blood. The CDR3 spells CASSPDPGGAYGYTF.